Shown below are 10 T cell receptor beta chains from a single sample sequenced in a study of blood T cell repertoires in COVID-19. Clones were read by immunoSEQ multiplex PCR, and TCRdb kept only the in-frame ones, dropping some. The table records around 300,000 clones, about nine tenths of them present only once. Sample: peripheral blood. These receptors all stem from a woman in her thirties or forties who had recovered from COVID-19.

The chain combines TRBV5-1 with TRBJ2-5, with 11 bases aligning to TRBD2. Germline CDR1 SGHRS, CDR2 YFSETQ. With 4 bases clipped from V and 3 bases from J, the junction kept 8 bases outside the gene matches. The CDR3 spans 16 residues. Here the CDR3 reads CASSGGTSGNKETQYF. As DNA, the CDR3 is TGCGCCAGCAGCGGCGGGACTAGCGGTAACAAAGAGACCCAGTACTTC.

CDR3: CASSPGVAGVNEQFF. The CDR3 region has the DNA TGTGCCAGCAGCCCCGGGGTAGCGGGAGTCAATGAGCAGTTCTTC. The rearrangement links TRBV9 to TRBJ2-1; 9 nucleotides match TRBD2. The CDR3 length is 15 residues. The germline V gene has CDR1 SGDLS and CDR2 YYNGEE. J lost 6 bases, V lost 4 bases, and 8 bases had no gene match.

This clone was seen a handful of times. The chain combines TRBV9 with TRBJ1-6; possible D gene TRBD1, 5 bases. The germline V gene encodes CDR1 SGDLS and CDR2 YYNGEE. This CDR3 comprises 13 residues. Trimming removed 0 bases at V and 13 bases at J, with 11 bases between. This chain's CDR3 is CASSVEGFSPLHF. The CDR3 DNA sequence: TGTGCCAGCAGCGTAGAGGGGTTTTCCCCCCTCCACTTT.

V is TRBV4-1 and J is TRBJ2-1; 9 bases are shared with TRBD2. V lost 2 bases, J lost 2 bases, and 7 bases stayed unmatched. Germline loops: CDR1 MGHRA, CDR2 YSYEKL. CDR3 length equals 17 residues. The CDR3 DNA is TGCGCCAGCAGCCAAATCCTAGCGGGGCAACCCTACAATGAGCAGTTCTTC. It specifies CASSQILAGQPYNEQFF.

The V gene is TRBV6-2 or TRBV6-3, the J gene TRBJ2-3, with TRBD2 matching 7 bases. This CDR3 is 15 amino acids long. Germline values: CDR1 MNHEY, CDR2 SVGEGT. The V segment lost 5 bases and the J segment 2 bases; nucleotides outside the gene matches: 7. CDR3 in amino acids: CASSQGLRITDTQYF. The CDR3 nucleotides are TGTGCCAGCAGTCAGGGACTACGAATCACAGATACGCAGTATTTT.

The rearrangement joins TRBV11-2 to TRBJ2-7; perhaps TRBD2 as D (5 bases). The CDR3 covers 16 residues. With 2 bases removed from V and 5 bases from J, the gap between germline ends came to 19 bases. CDR1 and CDR2 from the germline V gene are SGHAT and FQNNGV. The CDR3 DNA reads as TGTGCCAGCAGCTTATTAGCAGCGACTAACCCCCACGAGCAGTACTTC. Its protein product is CASSLLAATNPHEQYF.

The V call is TRBV5-1, the J call TRBJ1-4; 11 nucleotides match TRBD1. Trimming removed 3 bases from V and 8 bases from J; junction bases left unmatched: 9. Germline V gene sequence: CDR1 SGHRS, CDR2 YFSETQ. The CDR3 has 16 amino acids. CDR3 residues: CASSSSGTGGTEKLFF. The CDR3, as DNA: TGCGCCAGCAGCTCCTCTGGGACAGGGGGTACGGAAAAACTGTTTTTT.

This clone was counted between two and nine times. Compared with germline, one end of the junction differs, possibly owing to a read error. The chain has TRBV7-7 and TRBJ2-2; TRBD1 matches 10 bases. CDR3 length: 17 amino acids. Germline loops: CDR1 SSHAT, CDR2 FNYEAQ (reference sequence). The CDR3 DNA sequence: TGTGCTAGCAGCTGGGGGACAGGGGCCATGAACACCGGGGAGCTGTTTTTT. Its protein product is CASSWGTGAMNTGELFF.

The V call is TRBV7-3, the J call TRBJ2-1, with D hard to call. The CDR3 contains 14 residues. The germline V gene encodes CDR1 SGHTA and CDR2 FQGTGA. The V gene lost 5 bases and the J gene lost 7 bases, with 15 bases spanning the gap. DNA for the CDR3: TGTGCCAGCAGCCCCGGGTCTTCTATTAATGAGCAGTTCTTC. The encoded protein is CASSPGSSINEQFF.

The V gene is TRBV19, the J gene TRBJ1-2; 8 positions match TRBD1. V gave up 3 bases and J gave up 6 bases; unmatched junction bases: 18. The CDR3 is 18 amino acids. Germline CDR1 and CDR2: LNHDA and SQIVND (reference sequence). CDR3 sequence (DNA): TGTGCCAGTAGTATTGGGGGCGCAGGGGGCGCCGAACTAAATGGCTACACCTTC. It codes for CASSIGGAGGAELNGYTF.